The 9 T cell receptor beta chains given below trace back to one sample, sequenced in a study of T cell clonality in common variable immunodeficiency (dated by TCRdb to about 2015). The library was made by the immunoSEQ multiplex PCR assay. What TCRdb holds here is the immuneACCESS table cut down to in-frame rearrangements. Part of the clones is not present; checked against another copy, under half of the missing clones reflect an unresolved V gene, and the others are unexplained. The sample comprises about 21,000 clones, and every one was counted more than once. Of the sample, under 2.5% is held by the ten largest clones. The antigens for these receptors are not known. What the authors observed across the whole study: Reportedly, TCRbeta sequences from CVID had fewer deletions and N-nucleotide insertions, and highly modified clones with 13 or more V deletions were absent from CVID.

Sequencing was carried out using peripheral blood mononuclear cells. These receptors all stem from a human donor with common variable immunodeficiency.

There are a few counts of this clone. The part of the CDR3 DNA that was read is TGTGCCAGCAGTGTTGATATAGGGCCGGGGTCACCC. Its protein is CASSVDIGPGSP. The whole CDR3 region reads CASSVDIGPGSPLHF. The chain has TRBV2 and TRBJ1-6; D is unclear. The missing CDR3 end, 3 residues past where the read stops, is filled in from the germline J gene. The V gene's germline CDR1 is SNHLY and CDR2 FYNNEI. V was shortened by 4 bases and J by 10 bases, with 17 bases between the two germline ends. CDR3 size: 15 residues.

Ten or more counts support this clone. The read falls 3 residues short of the CDR3 end, and the missing part is taken from the germline J gene. The V gene is TRBV6-4, the J gene TRBJ2-1, with TRBD2 identical over 8 bases. J was trimmed by 5 bases and V by 0 bases; bases with no gene match: 3. The V gene's germline CDR1 is MRHNA and CDR2 SNTAGT. The CDR3 is 15 residues long. The part of the CDR3 DNA that was read is TGTGCCAGCAGTGACTCCCTAGCGGGCAACAATGAG. It translates to CASSDSLAGNNE. The entire CDR3 is CASSDSLAGNNEQFF.

This clone was counted many times. The read terminates 3 residues before the CDR3 end, so the remaining end is supplied by the germline J gene. This chain joins TRBV6-2 or TRBV6-3 and TRBJ2-7; TRBD1 agrees at 8 bases. CDR3 length: 14 residues. J was trimmed by 3 bases and V by 5 bases; bases with no gene match: 6. Germline-derived CDR1 and CDR2 are MNHEY and SVGEGT. The sequenced CDR3 bases are TGTGCCAGCAGTCGGGACAGGAGTTTCTACGAG. Translation gives CASSRDRSFYE. The whole CDR3 is CASSRDRSFYEQYF.

This clone was picked up many times. The read halts 3 residues ahead of the CDR3 end, with the missing end drawn from the germline J gene. J is TRBJ2-1 and V is TRBV10-3, with unresolved D. CDR1 is ENHRY and CDR2 is SYGVKD in the germline V gene. Trimming removed 2 bases at V and 7 bases at J, with 6 bases between. The CDR3 runs 12 residues. Incomplete CDR3 DNA: TGTGCCATCAGTGAGGACGGGAATGAG. It is translated as CAISEDGNE. The full CDR3 protein reads CAISEDGNEQFF.

This clone is labeled medium-sized (0.01 to 0.1%). The sequence runs out 3 residues before the end of the CDR3; the remainder is reconstructed from the germline J gene. V is TRBV29-1 and J is TRBJ2-1; possibly TRBD2 for D (6 bases). Between the trimmed V and J ends, which lost 3 bases and 5 bases, there was a span of 8 bases. Germline V lookup: CDR1 SQVTM, CDR2 ANQGSEA. The CDR3 loop spans 12 amino acids. This chain's CDR3 is CSVDGGDNEQFF. The part of the CDR3 DNA that was read is TGCAGCGTTGATGGAGGGGACAATGAG.

This clone has ten or more counts. Read sequence stops 3 residues before the CDR3 end, and the germline J gene provides the missing end. The rearrangement links TRBV11-2 to TRBJ1-2; D gene uncertain. CDR3 length: 15 residues. Trimming cost V 7 bases and J 1 base, with 16 bases left between them. Germline-derived CDR1 and CDR2 are SGHAT and FQNNGV. The CDR3: CASTKGFQVNYGYTF. The sequenced part of the CDR3 DNA is TGTGCCAGCACCAAAGGGTTTCAAGTTAACTATGGC.

This clone showed up many times. The observed sequence ends 3 residues before the CDR3 terminus, with the missing tail filled in from the germline J gene. V usage is TRBV7-2 and J usage is TRBJ2-2, with unresolved D. In germline, CDR1 is SGHTA, CDR2 FQGNSA. The ends were cut back, 5 bases at V and 1 base at J, with 11 bases in the middle. CDR3 size: 15 residues. The CDR3 DNA, read in part, is TGTGCCAGCAGCCCCCCCCCAGGGAACACCGGGGAG. This translates into CASSPPPGNTGE. The whole CDR3 is CASSPPPGNTGELFF.

This clone was seen many times. The read ends 3 residues early relative to the CDR3; the germline J gene fills the gap. This chain connects TRBV19 to TRBJ1-1; D remains unclear. CDR3 length: 13 residues. Germline-derived CDR1 and CDR2 are LNHDA and SQIVND (reference sequence). Trimming removed 2 bases from V and 2 bases from J, with 6 bases in between. CDR3 bases read: TGTGCCAGTAGTATATTTGGCAACACTGAA. As protein: CASSIFGNTE. The full CDR3 protein is CASSIFGNTEAFF.

With respect to this clone: The read halts 3 residues ahead of the CDR3 end, with the missing end drawn from the germline J gene. The rearrangement uses TRBV19 and TRBJ1-3; D uncertain. From germline, CDR1 is LNHDA and CDR2 SQIVND (reference sequence). Trimming stripped 6 bases from V and 0 bases from J, with 12 bases between. The CDR3 has 15 residues. The CDR3 loop is CASSISPSSGNTIYF. CDR3 bases read: TGTGCCAGTAGCATAAGCCCGAGCTCTGGAAACACC.